One sample yielded the 13 T cell receptor beta chains listed below, sequenced in a study of T cells after yellow fever vaccination. Each CDR3 protein is one row after TCRdb ran MiXCR on the 5' RACE reads. The sample carries some 290,000 distinct CDR3 sequences, over 8.5% recorded once. Specimen: CD4+ T cells sorted from PBMCs, collected 45 days after the yellow fever booster vaccination. These receptors all come from a man between 18 and 35 years old who received the YFV17D yellow fever vaccine.

The sample holds a few counts of this clonotype. This sequence joins TRBV29-1 and TRBJ2-7; perhaps D is TRBD1 or TRBD2 (5 bases each). The germline V gene has CDR1 SQVTM and CDR2 ANQGSEA. CDR3 length: 14 residues. Trimming took 6 bases from V and 0 from J, leaving 15 bases between them. The CDR3, as DNA: TGCAGCGTACAGAGGGACCTTGGCTCCTACGAGCAGTACTTC. Its translation is CSVQRDLGSYEQYF.

This clonotype has a count of ten or more. The chain employs TRBV29-1 and TRBJ2-7; D is unresolved. The V end was cut by 6 bases, the J end by 3 bases, with 9 bases between. Germline assignment: CDR1 SQVTM and CDR2 ANQGSEA. The CDR3 has 11 residues. DNA of the CDR3: TGCAGCGTCGTTTGGGACTACGAGCAGTACTTC. This translates into CSVVWDYEQYF.

This clonotype has a count of ten or more. The chain joins TRBV5-1 to TRBJ2-5; D is perhaps TRBD2 (5 bases). Germline V CDR1 and CDR2: SGHRS, YFSETQ. The CDR3 runs 15 residues. Trimming took off 1 base at V and 2 bases at J, with 12 bases between the two ends. CDR3 in DNA: TGCGCCAGCAGCTTGTACCGGGGTTTGCAAGAGACCCAGTACTTC. Its translation is CASSLYRGLQETQYF.

This clonotype has a handful of counts. J is TRBJ2-1 and V is TRBV2, with D uncertain. Trimming took off 3 bases at V and 4 bases at J, with 4 bases between the two ends. CDR1 is SNHLY and CDR2 is FYNNEI in the germline V gene. This CDR3 has 12 amino acids. The CDR3 loop is CASSDGYNEQFF. CDR3 DNA: TGTGCCAGCAGTGACGGGTACAATGAGCAGTTCTTC.

The chain combines TRBV6-2 or TRBV6-3 with TRBJ1-1; D not resolved. The CDR3 has 13 amino acids. Looked up from germline, CDR1 is MNHEY and CDR2 is SVGEGT. Trimming took 5 bases from V and 0 from J, leaving 7 bases between them. The CDR3 here is CASSDLLNTEAFF. The CDR3 DNA reads TGTGCCAGCAGTGATCTATTGAACACTGAAGCTTTCTTT.

The gene calls are TRBV4-3 and TRBJ1-1; D ambiguous. This CDR3 has 15 residues. V lost 1 base and J 0 bases, leaving 9 bases between the germline ends. Germline V gives CDR1 LGHNA, CDR2 YSLEER. In DNA, the CDR3 is TGCGCCAGCAGCCAAGGGCTCCAGCTGAACACTGAAGCTTTCTTT. Encoded protein: CASSQGLQLNTEAFF.

This clonotype appeared many times. This chain uses TRBV6-2 or TRBV6-3 with TRBJ2-1; D is perhaps TRBD1 (7 bases). The CDR3 has 16 amino acids. Per the germline V gene, CDR1 is MNHEY and CDR2 is SVGEGT. Trimming took 2 bases from V and 2 from J, leaving 13 bases between them. This CDR3 is CASSYGAGGPYNEQFF. The CDR3, as DNA: TGTGCCAGCAGTTACGGTGCAGGGGGGCCCTACAATGAGCAGTTCTTC.

V is TRBV3-2 and J is TRBJ2-3; the table's D call, TRBD1, has no DNA check behind it. TRBV3-2 is a pseudogene segment. There are 13 residues in the CDR3. The CDR3 nucleotides are TGTGCCAGCAGCCAAGCAGGCGGCACCCCCAAGTATTTT. It translates to CASSQAGGTPKYF.

The sample holds a few counts of this clonotype. Written as DNA, the CDR3 is TGTGCCAGCAGTGTGGGTCGGATCAATCAGCCCCAGCATTTT. Translated: CASSVGRINQPQHF. The J gene is TRBJ1-5, the V gene TRBV2; D unresolved. V dropped 4 bases and J dropped 3 bases, with 10 bases sitting between them. In germline, CDR1 is SNHLY, CDR2 FYNNEI. The CDR3 contains 14 residues.

The J gene is TRBJ2-5, the V gene TRBV5-5; the match to TRBD1 covers 9 bases. Germline CDR1 SGHKS, CDR2 YYEKEE (reference sequence). The CDR3 is 18 amino acids. V was pared by 0 bases and J by 3 bases, with 12 bases of the junction left unmatched. The CDR3 bases are TGTGCCAGCAGCTTGGGGAGGATACAGGGGGCGAGGAAAGAGACCCAGTACTTC. Translating gives CASSLGRIQGARKETQYF.

The genes are TRBV14 and TRBJ2-5, with D hard to call. V was clipped by 6 bases and J by 5 bases, with 16 bases between them. The length of the CDR3 is 14 residues. Germline V CDR1 and CDR2: SGHDN, FVKESK. The CDR3 reads CASSLPTARETQYF. CDR3 DNA sequence: TGTGCCAGCAGTCTCCCTACGGCAAGGGAGACCCAGTACTTC.

The chain carries TRBV11-3 and TRBJ2-7; D not certain. This CDR3 has 13 residues. Germline lookup yields CDR1 SGHNT and CDR2 YENEEA. Trimming removed 6 bases from V and 2 bases from J, with 11 bases in between. The CDR3 spells CASSRASTYEQYF. CDR3 nucleotides: TGTGCCAGCAGTCGGGCCTCAACCTACGAGCAGTACTTC.

V is TRBV18 and J is TRBJ2-5; D not resolved. The CDR3 totals 13 residues. V dropped 0 bases and J dropped 2 bases, with 4 bases sitting between them. The germline V gene encodes CDR1 KGHSH and CDR2 LQKENI. The DNA of the CDR3 is TGTGCCAGCTCACCACCTTCGCAAGAGACCCAGTACTTC. Its translation is CASSPPSQETQYF. Using reference TRBV18 and TRBJ2-5 for the parts outside the CDR3, the full variable domain is NAGVMQNPRHLVRRRGQEARLRCSPMKGHSHVYWYRQLPEEGLKFMVYLQKENIIDESGMPKERFSAEFPKEGPSILRIQQVVRGDSAAYFCASSPPSQETQYFGPGTRLLVL.